This T cell receptor (beta chain) was retrieved from a study of T cells in Graves' hyperthyroidism and ophthalmopathy. Findings and caveats of the study: Most clonotypes that expanded in the thyroid above 0.001 also showed up in blood.

The study collected blood at first hyperthyroidism diagnosis, before any ophthalmopathy symptoms arose. RNA transcripts served as the template for amplifying TCR beta CDR3 regions. The HTBI primer set served for first-round RT-PCR of the TCR CDR3. TCRdb re-called the multiplex PCR reads through MiXCR, storing one row per CDR3 protein. The table lists 33,000 or so distinct CDR3 sequences, less than 50% of them singletons. This clonotype showed up many times. The antigen remains undetermined. The CDR3 is 16 residues long. V shed 0 bases and J shed 1 base, with 15 bases lying between them. Per germline, CDR1 DFQATT and CDR2 SNEGSKA (reference sequence).

The chain is built from TRBV20-1 and TRBJ1-2, with D possibly matching TRBD1 (6 bases). Material for sequencing was blood. The clonotype originates from a woman aged 50 to 65 with Graves' hyperthyroidism that later progressed to Graves' ophthalmopathy. The CDR3 loop is CSARDFGGSLNYGYTF. CDR3 coding DNA: TGCAGTGCTAGAGATTTTGGGGGCAGCCTTAACTATGGCTACACCTTC.